These 26 T cell receptor beta chains share one sample of origin, sequenced in a study of sequential checkpoint blockade in melanoma. The method was immunoSEQ multiplex PCR; TCRdb's version includes in-frame clones alone and lacks a portion of them. The sample has more than 10,000 clones; approximately 30% are singletons. Treatment noted: randomized to nivolumab then ipilimumab (arm A) or the reverse (arm B). Sequenced here: tumor tissue (inferred from file names), sampled from a patient given nivolumab and ipilimumab in sequence. The receptor set was obtained from a human donor with melanoma.

The gene calls are TRBV12-5 and TRBJ2-7; D uncertain. CDR3 size: 14 residues. Trimming took 3 bases from V and 4 from J, leaving 13 bases between them. Germline V gene lookup returns CDR1 LGHNT and CDR2 FRNRAP. CDR3 residues: CASGFKSYEYEQYF. For the CDR3, the DNA is TGTGCTAGTGGTTTCAAATCCTACGAGTACGAGCAGTACTTC.

This clone was picked up a small number of times. V gene TRBV15 combines with J gene TRBJ2-3; D tentatively fits TRBD1 or TRBD2 (5 bases each). Germline-derived CDR1 and CDR2 are LNHNV and YYDKDF (reference sequence). Trimming cost V 1 base and J 1 base, with 6 bases left between them. The CDR3 is 14 residues long. CDR3 region: CATSRVGGTDTQYF. CDR3 in DNA: TGTGCCACCAGCAGAGTGGGGGGCACAGATACGCAGTATTTT.

The chain couples TRBV25-1 to TRBJ1-1; 12 nucleotides agree with TRBD1. CDR1 and CDR2 (germline): MGHDK, SYGVNS. The trim removed 2 bases at V and 1 base at J, leaving 5 bases unmatched. This CDR3 has 17 amino acids. The CDR3 is CASSETGTGGPNTEAFF. The CDR3, as DNA: TGTGCCAGCAGTGAAACCGGGACAGGGGGCCCGAACACTGAAGCTTTCTTT.

The rearrangement joins TRBV19 to TRBJ1-5; 11 nucleotides line up with TRBD1. J was trimmed by 4 bases and V by 10 bases; bases with no gene match: 9. Germline V gene lookup returns CDR1 LNHDA and CDR2 SQIVND (reference sequence). This CDR3 has 15 amino acids. In nucleotides, the CDR3 is TGTGCCACCAACCCCCGGGACAGGGGGAATCAGCCCCAGCATTTT. It translates to CATNPRDRGNQPQHF. Based on the CDR3 plus reference TRBV19 and TRBJ1-5, the full variable domain is DGGITQSPKYLFRKEGQNVTLSCEQNLNHDAMYWYRQDPGQGLRLIYYSQIVNDFQKGDIAEGYSVSREKKESFPLTVTSAQKNPTAFYLCATNPRDRGNQPQHFGDGTRLSIL.

The chain couples TRBV6-8 to TRBJ2-7; TRBD1 matches 9 bases. The CDR3 runs 14 residues. Germline values: CDR1 MNHGY, CDR2 SAAAGT. V lost 6 bases, J lost 0 bases, and 3 bases stayed unmatched. CDR3 in amino acids: CASSRDRVSYEQYF. The CDR3 DNA reads as TGTGCCAGCAGCCGGGACAGGGTCTCCTACGAGCAGTACTTC.

The genes are TRBV23-1 and TRBJ2-3; no definite D call. TRBV23-1 is flagged as an ORF with uncertain function. The CDR3 is made up of 13 amino acids. V was shortened by 7 bases and J by 4 bases, with 12 bases between the two germline ends. The CDR3 DNA reads as TGCGCCAGCACCCCCCGATTGGCAGATACGCAGTATTTT. Translated: CASTPRLADTQYF.

This clone counts as medium-sized (0.01 to 0.1%). CDR3 sequence reads: CASSYSSGNNEQFF. CDR3 sequence (DNA): TGTGCCAGCAGTTACTCTTCGGGTAACAATGAGCAGTTCTTC. This chain links TRBV6-8 with TRBJ2-1; the D is unclear. Germline V gene data show CDR1 as MNHGY and CDR2 as SAAAGT. CDR3 length: 14 residues. The V end lost 0 bases, the J end lost 5 bases, and 8 bases lay between the germline ends.

This clone was detected a few times. V and J are TRBV1 and TRBJ1-1. TRBV1 is given as a pseudogene. This CDR3 is 14 amino acids long. Here the CDR3 DNA reads TGCGCCAGCAGCCAGCGACTTATGAACACTGAAGCTTTCTTT. This codes for CASSQRLMNTEAFF.

This clone was seen a few times. This rearrangement joins TRBV6-1 to TRBJ1-1; D is unclear. Germline CDR1 and CDR2: MNHNS and SASEGT. Trimming took 1 base from V and 0 from J, leaving 3 bases between them. The CDR3 sequence is 13 residues long. The CDR3 is CASSEGVNTEAFF. The CDR3 DNA is TGTGCCAGCAGTGAAGGAGTGAACACTGAAGCTTTCTTT.

CDR3 coding DNA: TGCGCCAGCAGCTTGGAGGCTAGGGAGACAGATACGCAGTATTTT. This translates into CASSLEARETDTQYF. This chain links TRBV5-1 with TRBJ2-3, with D possibly being TRBD2 (5 bases). Trimming shortened V by 0 bases and J by 3 bases, and 11 bases separated the two germline ends. Germline V gene sequence: CDR1 SGHRS, CDR2 YFSETQ. The CDR3 length is 15 residues.

This clone was seen more than once but under ten times. Sequence at one end of the junction differs from germline and may be a read error. J is TRBJ2-7 and V is TRBV12-5, with D possibly being TRBD1 (5 bases). The CDR3 is 12 amino acids. Germline values: CDR1 LGHNT, CDR2 FRNRAP. Here the CDR3 reads CASGGQFYEQYF. DNA for the CDR3: TGTGCCAGTGGCGGACAATTCTACGAGCAGTACTTC.

This clone was picked up a small number of times. The chain links TRBV6-4 to TRBJ2-7; 7 bases agree with TRBD1. Germline CDR1 and CDR2: MRHNA and SNTAGT. There are 14 residues in the CDR3. After removal of 6 bases from V and 0 bases from J, the junction contained 5 bases not matched to a gene. DNA for the CDR3: TGTGCCAGCAGCCTGGGACAGAGCTCCTACGAGCAGTACTTC. It specifies CASSLGQSSYEQYF.

The table lists this clone with a count of one. This chain uses TRBV19 with TRBJ2-1; 10 bases are shared with TRBD2. The CDR3 extends over 16 amino acids. Germline trimming cut 7 bases from V and 7 bases from J; bases unmatched to any gene: 13. In germline, CDR1 is LNHDA, CDR2 SQIVND (reference sequence). In nucleotides, the CDR3 is TGTGCCAGTAATTCACTTAGCGGGGGGTTTGTGAATGAGCAGTTCTTC. This sequence encodes CASNSLSGGFVNEQFF.

The table lists this clone with many counts. V and J are TRBV11-3 and TRBJ1-3; the D is unclear. The length of the CDR3 is 15 residues. Trimming shortened V by 5 bases and J by 4 bases, and 15 bases separated the two germline ends. Per germline, CDR1 SGHNT and CDR2 YENEEA. The CDR3, as DNA: TGTGCCAGCAGCGAGACTTCCGTGAAAGGAAACACCATATATTTT. Translation: CASSETSVKGNTIYF.

This sequence joins TRBV28 and TRBJ1-4, with a tentative D call TRBD1 (5 bases). Trimming cost V 3 bases and J 5 bases, with 13 bases left between them. The germline V gene has CDR1 MDHEN and CDR2 SYDVKM. The CDR3 has 15 amino acids. CDR3 loop: CASSFPGHLNEKLFF. The CDR3 DNA reads as TGTGCCAGCAGTTTTCCCGGACACCTAAATGAAAAACTGTTTTTT. The complete variable domain, with remaining parts taken from reference TRBV28 and TRBJ1-4, reads DVKVTQSSRYLVKRTGEKVFLECVQDMDHENMFWYRQDPGLGLRLIYFSYDVKMKEKGDIPEGYSVSREKKERFSLILESASTNQTSMYLCASSFPGHLNEKLFFGSGTQLSVL.

This clone came up many times. This chain connects TRBV11-3 to TRBJ2-1; D is unclear. The germline V gene has CDR1 SGHNT and CDR2 YENEEA. The CDR3 contains 14 residues. Trimming shortened V by 3 bases and J by 8 bases, and 14 bases separated the two germline ends. The CDR3: CASSLDYGSDEQFF. The DNA of the CDR3 is TGTGCCAGCAGCTTGGATTACGGGTCTGATGAGCAGTTCTTC. Using reference TRBV11-3 and TRBJ2-1 for the parts outside the CDR3, the full variable domain is EAGVVQSPRYKIIEKKQPVAFWCNPISGHNTLYWYLQNLGQGPELLIRYENEEAVDDSQLPKDRFSAERLKGVDSTLKIQPAELGDSAVYLCASSLDYGSDEQFFGPGTRLTVL.

The table lists this clone with a count of one. The V gene is TRBV14, the J gene TRBJ1-2; D ambiguous. Germline assignment: CDR1 SGHDN and CDR2 FVKESK. Trimming cost V 2 bases and J 0 bases, with 4 bases left between them. CDR3 size: 13 residues. CDR3 sequence: CASSQTANYGYTF. The CDR3 DNA is TGTGCCAGCAGCCAAACAGCTAACTATGGCTACACCTTC.

Judged by abundance, this clone is medium-sized. V and J are TRBV9 and TRBJ2-3, with 10 bases lining up with TRBD2. CDR1 is SGDLS, CDR2 YYNGEE, per germline. Losses at the gene ends were 2 bases for V and 6 bases for J; bases not matched to a gene: 9. The CDR3 runs to 16 residues. As DNA, the CDR3 is TGTGCCAGCAGCGTGGGGGCCACTAGCGGGATGGATACGCAGTATTTT. As protein: CASSVGATSGMDTQYF.

The rearrangement uses TRBV9 and TRBJ1-5, with a tentative D call TRBD1 (5 bases). Germline CDR1 and CDR2: SGDLS and YYNGEE. V was cut by 4 bases and J by 5 bases, with 16 bases left in between. This CDR3 has 15 residues. The CDR3 sequence: CASSPGPLLDQPQHF. The CDR3 bases are TGTGCCAGCAGCCCGGGGCCGTTGCTCGATCAGCCCCAGCATTTT.

The chain carries TRBV19 and TRBJ2-7, with D maybe TRBD2 (6 bases). V was pared by 5 bases and J by 1 base, with 18 bases between. From germline, CDR1 is LNHDA and CDR2 SQIVND (reference sequence). This CDR3 comprises 16 residues. CDR3: CASSGRSGGYSYEQYF. The DNA for the CDR3 is TGTGCCAGTAGTGGCCGGAGTGGGGGGTATTCCTACGAGCAGTACTTC.

This clone has just a few counts. This sequence joins TRBV11-3 and TRBJ2-5, with D perhaps matching TRBD1 or TRBD2 (6 bases each). In germline, CDR1 is SGHNT, CDR2 YENEEA. This CDR3 contains 14 residues. Trimming cost V 5 bases and J 10 bases, with 20 bases left between them. The CDR3: CASSTGGTQGSQYF. CDR3 sequence (DNA): TGTGCCAGCAGCACTGGGGGGACACAAGGGAGCCAGTACTTC.

The chain employs TRBV9 and TRBJ2-7; D is ambiguous. The CDR3 runs to 14 residues. V was shortened by 4 bases and J by 6 bases, with 17 bases between the two germline ends. Germline loops: CDR1 SGDLS, CDR2 YYNGEE. In nucleotides, the CDR3 is TGTGCCAGCAGCACCATGCCGGGCCTCAGCGAGCAGTACTTC. It specifies CASSTMPGLSEQYF.

This clone was observed a single time. The rearrangement links TRBV19 to TRBJ1-2, with a possible D match to TRBD1 (5 bases). Germline assignment: CDR1 LNHDA and CDR2 SQIVND (reference sequence). The length of the CDR3 is 11 residues. Trimming cost V 6 bases and J 6 bases, with 8 bases left between them. For the CDR3, the DNA is TGTGCCAGTAGAGTGGGGGATGGCTACACCTTC. This sequence encodes CASRVGDGYTF. Looking up the rest from reference TRBV19 and TRBJ1-2 gives the full variable domain: DGGITQSPKYLFRKEGQNVTLSCEQNLNHDAMYWYRQDPGQGLRLIYYSQIVNDFQKGDIAEGYSVSREKKESFPLTVTSAQKNPTAFYLCASRVGDGYTFGSGTRLTVV.

The chain is built from TRBV6-8 and TRBJ2-2; D gene ambiguous. CDR3 length: 16 amino acids. The germline CDR1 and CDR2 sequences are MNHGY and SAAAGT. The V end was cut by 8 bases, the J end by 4 bases, with 20 bases between. CDR3 DNA: TGTGCCAGCCCCAGGTCCCCCATTGTTGGCACCGGGGAGCTGTTTTTT. It is translated as CASPRSPIVGTGELFF.

This clone is labeled medium-sized. The gene calls are TRBV11-3 and TRBJ2-7, with 7 bases fitting TRBD1. The trim removed 5 bases at V and 5 bases at J, leaving 15 bases unmatched. This CDR3 has 16 residues. Germline V gene sequence: CDR1 SGHNT, CDR2 YENEEA. CDR3 sequence (DNA): TGTGCCAGCAGCCGTGTGAACAGGGGTCCTTGGAACGAGCAGTACTTC. This sequence encodes CASSRVNRGPWNEQYF.

In its sample, this clone was seen many times. The CDR3 reads CASSTLAGANTGELFF. The DNA for the CDR3 is TGTGCCAGCAGCACTCTAGCGGGGGCGAACACCGGGGAGCTGTTTTTT. The rearrangement joins TRBV11-3 to TRBJ2-2, with 10 bases lining up with TRBD2. CDR3 length: 16 amino acids. With V trimmed by 5 bases and J by 0 bases, 3 bases remained unmatched. In germline, CDR1 is SGHNT, CDR2 YENEEA. The entire variable domain, with the rest obtained from reference TRBV11-3 and TRBJ2-2, is as follows: EAGVVQSPRYKIIEKKQPVAFWCNPISGHNTLYWYLQNLGQGPELLIRYENEEAVDDSQLPKDRFSAERLKGVDSTLKIQPAELGDSAVYLCASSTLAGANTGELFFGEGSRLTVL.